This T cell receptor beta chain came from a study of T cell responses to AZD1222 COVID-19 vaccine. This clone was picked up a small number of times. Its specificity is not known. Only in-frame clones appear in the TCRdb table, and some are missing; sequencing was by immunoSEQ multiplex PCR. The table includes around 130,000 clones, 80% to 90% detected once. The V gene end was trimmed by 9 bases and the J gene end by 3 bases; junction bases not matched to a gene: 16. CDR1 and CDR2 (germline): MDHEN, SYDVKM. The CDR3 consists of 16 residues. Study findings and constraints: Only a handful of AZD1222 recipients tested seropositive at baseline. Mostly white British, mostly female donors; authors suggested clonal diversity may be underestimated.

The rearrangement joins TRBV28 to TRBJ1-2; TRBD1 agrees at 7 bases. This specimen consisted of peripheral blood, obtained on day 0 of AZD1222 vaccination. This clonotype was obtained from an adult in good health. The CDR3 region has the DNA TGTGCCAGAATACCACGACAGGGAAATCACTACTATGGCTACACCTTC. Translated: CARIPRQGNHYYGYTF.